This TCR beta chain was recovered during a study of PD-L1 blockade in urothelial cancer. For the study at large: Anywhere from 0 to 3 prior chemotherapy regimens had been received by patients.

Per germline, CDR1 ENHRY and CDR2 SYGVKD. V lost 3 bases, J lost 7 bases, and 9 bases stayed unmatched. This CDR3 spans 16 amino acids. The method was immunoSEQ multiplex PCR; TCRdb's version includes in-frame clones alone and lacks a portion of them. The repertoire has about 45,000 clones, around 88% of them found once; the top ten carry almost 4%. This chain connects TRBV10-3 to TRBJ1-4; 9 nucleotides agree with TRBD1. Sequencing used PBMCs, obtained around atezolizumab (anti-PD-L1) treatment. The receptor comes from a man older than 75 with urothelial cancer. This chain's CDR3 is CAISERTGGLVEKLFF. The CDR3 DNA follows: TGTGCCATCAGTGAAAGAACAGGGGGCCTTGTTGAAAAACTGTTTTTT.